This T cell receptor beta chain was recovered during a study of cytomegalovirus exposure and HLA in healthy donors. Study details: A previous analysis identified 100 million or so unique TCR beta sequences derived from roughly 180 million T cells. Points from the study as a whole: Later work found most CMV-associated TCR beta chains apparently HLA-restricted. Per published accounts, TCR beta sequences correctly predicted the HLA-A and HLA-B alleles of most subjects. Later work found that TCR association rates differed between HLA loci; DRB1 had the most and HLA-C the fewest.

It was with 60 Vbeta and 13 Jbeta primers that the PCR ran. Clones were sequenced by immunoSEQ multiplex PCR, and TCRdb holds only the in-frame ones, with some missing. Of approximately 150,000 clones in the sample, over 75% were seen once. The table lists this clone with a count of one. Its antigen remains unidentified. V was shortened by 0 bases and J by 0 bases, with 3 bases between the two germline ends. The CDR3 runs 13 residues. CDR1 and CDR2 from the germline V gene are MNHNS and SASEGT. This sequence originates from a man aged 35 to 55 in good health and CMV-seronegative. Sequencing used PBMCs. This chain uses TRBV6-1 with TRBJ2-7, with unresolved D. The CDR3 loop reads CASSEASSYEQYF. The DNA for the CDR3 is TGTGCCAGCAGTGAAGCTAGCTCCTACGAGCAGTACTTC.